The next 8 T cell receptor beta chains were all read from a single sample in a study of siplizumab effects on memory and regulatory T cells. Assay used: immunoSEQ multiplex PCR; TCRdb lists only in-frame clones, some missing. Of around 94,000 clones in the sample, approximately 90% were seen once. Sequenced: CD4+ T cells sorted from blood. These receptors came from a human donor in good health.

The chain combines TRBV7-9 with TRBJ1-2; unclear D gene. Germline CDR1 SEHNR, CDR2 FQNEAQ (reference sequence). V was shortened by 0 bases and J by 8 bases, with 7 bases between the two germline ends. The CDR3 has 12 amino acids. CDR3 nucleotides: TGTGCCAGCAGCTTAGCCCCAAGGGGCTACACCTTC. Residues: CASSLAPRGYTF.

For the CDR3, the DNA is TGTGCCAGCAGTTACTCGATCAGGGCTAGCAATCAGCCCCAGCATTTT. It codes for CASSYSIRASNQPQHF. The V gene is TRBV6-6, the J gene TRBJ1-5; D perhaps matches TRBD1 (5 bases). The CDR3 has 16 amino acids. Trimming stripped 0 bases from V and 0 bases from J, with 9 bases between. Germline V gives CDR1 MNHNY, CDR2 SVGAGI (reference sequence).

The rearrangement joins TRBV7-3 to TRBJ2-2; TRBD2 agrees at 11 bases. V gave up 8 bases and J gave up 2 bases; unmatched junction bases: 13. The CDR3 contains 18 residues. Germline CDR1 SGHTA, CDR2 FQGTGA. CDR3 nucleotide sequence: TGTGCCAGCTCACAAAGGGCTAGCGGGAGGATAAACACCGGGGAGCTGTTTTTT. It codes for CASSQRASGRINTGELFF. Using reference TRBV7-3 and TRBJ2-2 for the parts outside the CDR3, the full variable domain is GAGVSQTPSNKVTEKGKYVELRCDPISGHTALYWYRQSLGQGPEFLIYFQGTGAADDSGLPNDRFFAVRPEGSVSTLKIQRTERGDSAVYLCASSQRASGRINTGELFFGEGSRLTVL.

This rearrangement joins TRBV9 to TRBJ1-6; D gene ambiguous. CDR3 length: 16 residues. The V end lost 0 bases, the J end lost 4 bases, and 11 bases lay between the germline ends. Looked up from germline, CDR1 is SGDLS and CDR2 is YYNGEE. CDR3 DNA sequence: TGTGCCAGCAGCGTAGAACCTGCAGATTATAATTCACCCCTCCACTTT. Translating gives CASSVEPADYNSPLHF.

This rearrangement joins TRBV27 to TRBJ2-1; 9 nucleotides align to TRBD2. The CDR3 consists of 16 residues. The trim removed 6 bases at V and 3 bases at J, leaving 9 bases unmatched. Germline V gene lookup returns CDR1 MNHEY and CDR2 SMNVEV (reference sequence). The CDR3 DNA follows: TGTGCCAGCAGGATAGACCTAGCGGGATACTACAATGAGCAGTTCTTC. It is translated as CASRIDLAGYYNEQFF.

This chain joins TRBV2 and TRBJ2-3; 8 nucleotides align to TRBD2. J gave up 6 bases and V 7 bases, and 3 bases lay outside the gene matches. CDR1 and CDR2 from the germline V gene are SNHLY and FYNNEI. This CDR3 is 12 amino acids long. The CDR3 DNA sequence: TGTGCCAGCACCTCGGGGGGGGATACGCAGTATTTT. Residues: CASTSGGDTQYF.

The chain recombines TRBV20-1 with TRBJ1-1; D is uncertain. Germline loops: CDR1 DFQATT, CDR2 SNEGSKA (reference sequence). This CDR3 spans 11 amino acids. V gave up 1 base and J gave up 4 bases, with 4 bases separating them. CDR3 DNA: TGCAGTGCTAGAGGGGGCACTGAAGCTTTCTTT. This codes for CSARGGTEAFF.

The rearrangement links TRBV6-6 to TRBJ2-5; no definite D call. CDR3 length: 13 residues. Trimming removed 2 bases at V and 5 bases at J, with 9 bases between. Germline V CDR1 and CDR2: MNHNY, SVGAGI (reference sequence). DNA of the CDR3: TGTGCCAGCAGTTACCGGGCCTTGGAGACCCAGTACTTC. Translating gives CASSYRALETQYF.